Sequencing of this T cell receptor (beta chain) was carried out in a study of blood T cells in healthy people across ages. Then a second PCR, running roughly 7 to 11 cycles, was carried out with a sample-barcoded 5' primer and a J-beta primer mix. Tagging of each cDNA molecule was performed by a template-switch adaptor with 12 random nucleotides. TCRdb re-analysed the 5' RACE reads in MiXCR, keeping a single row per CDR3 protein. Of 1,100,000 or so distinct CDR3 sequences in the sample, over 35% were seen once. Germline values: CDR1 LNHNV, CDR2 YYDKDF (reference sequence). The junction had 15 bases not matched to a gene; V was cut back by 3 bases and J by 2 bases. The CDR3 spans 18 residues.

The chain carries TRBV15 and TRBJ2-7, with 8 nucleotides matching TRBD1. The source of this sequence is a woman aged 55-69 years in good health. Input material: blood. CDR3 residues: CATSSVGILAQGAYEQYF. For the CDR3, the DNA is TGTGCCACCAGCAGTGTGGGTATCTTAGCACAGGGGGCCTACGAGCAGTACTTC.